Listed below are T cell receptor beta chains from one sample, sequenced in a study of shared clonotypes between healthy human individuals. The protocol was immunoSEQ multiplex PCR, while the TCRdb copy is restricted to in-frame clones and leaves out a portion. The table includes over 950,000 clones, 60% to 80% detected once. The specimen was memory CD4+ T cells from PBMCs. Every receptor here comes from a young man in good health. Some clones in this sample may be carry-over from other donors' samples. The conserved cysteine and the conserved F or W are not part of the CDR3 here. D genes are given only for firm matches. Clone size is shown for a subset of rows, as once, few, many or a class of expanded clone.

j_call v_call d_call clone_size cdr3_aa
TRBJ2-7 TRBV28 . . ASSLEEAAYEQY
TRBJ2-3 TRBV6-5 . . ASTAKELTDTQY
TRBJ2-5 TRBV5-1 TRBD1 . ASSLRTGAQETQY
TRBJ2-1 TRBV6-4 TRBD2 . ASSDPGIAGTNYNEQF
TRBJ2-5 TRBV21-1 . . ASKPGLPQETQY
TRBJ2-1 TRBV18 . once ASSPGGGFYNEQF
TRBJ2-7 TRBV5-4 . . ASSIDSGKAYEQY
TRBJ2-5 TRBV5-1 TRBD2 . ASSWGLAGEGVTQY
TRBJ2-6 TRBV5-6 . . ASSLFRLEAGANVLT
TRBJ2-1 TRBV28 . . AITTTYNEQF
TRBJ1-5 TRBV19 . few ASSIDRASNQPQH
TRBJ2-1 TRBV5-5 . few ASSPRWAAYNEQF
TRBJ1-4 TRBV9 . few ASNPGGSNEKLF
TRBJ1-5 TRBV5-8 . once ASSFIFGQPQH
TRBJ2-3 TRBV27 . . ASNRWGADTQY
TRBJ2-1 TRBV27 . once ASSSVDRRDNEQF
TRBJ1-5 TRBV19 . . ASSLLGQPQH
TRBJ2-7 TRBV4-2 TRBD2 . ASSQEEGLASAAYEQY
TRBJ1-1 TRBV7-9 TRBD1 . ASSLQGAGVNTEAF
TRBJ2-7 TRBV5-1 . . ASRAHGRQYEQY
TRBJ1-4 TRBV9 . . ASSGRTEKLF
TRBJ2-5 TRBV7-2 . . ASSLIGGEIETQY
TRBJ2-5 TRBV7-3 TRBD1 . ASSLRDRMYQETQY
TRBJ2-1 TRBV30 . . AWSSTTAYNEQF
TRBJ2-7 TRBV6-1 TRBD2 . ASIPTSEAYEQY
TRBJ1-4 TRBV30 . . AWKPGHYGEKLF
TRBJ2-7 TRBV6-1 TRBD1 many ASSDPGQGRTYEQY
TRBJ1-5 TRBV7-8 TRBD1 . ASSLAPGGLESNQPQH
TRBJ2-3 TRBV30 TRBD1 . AWRRQGDTQY
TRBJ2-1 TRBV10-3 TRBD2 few AISNRGDNEQF
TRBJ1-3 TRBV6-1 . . ASNGNTIY
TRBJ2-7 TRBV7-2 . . ASSLPGGTYEQY
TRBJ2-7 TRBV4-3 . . ASSQVRSRPSYEQY
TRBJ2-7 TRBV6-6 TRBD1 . ASSSDGTGTAEQY
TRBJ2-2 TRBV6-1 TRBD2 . ASNEAGAGELF
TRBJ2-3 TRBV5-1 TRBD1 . ASSPALTGGADTQY
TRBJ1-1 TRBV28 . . ASTYRQPRLAF
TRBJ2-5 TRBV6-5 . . ASSYSAGTYTLQY
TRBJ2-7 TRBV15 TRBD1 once ATSFAGTGDYEQY
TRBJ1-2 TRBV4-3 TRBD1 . ASSLVPSGGGGYGYT
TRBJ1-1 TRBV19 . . ASTQRGSNTEAF
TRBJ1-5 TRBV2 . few ASGPRGNQPQH
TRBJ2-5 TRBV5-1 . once ASSLGAFQGETQY
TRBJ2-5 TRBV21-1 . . ASTSPRDPRGEAQY
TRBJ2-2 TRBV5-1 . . ASSPDTGTGELF